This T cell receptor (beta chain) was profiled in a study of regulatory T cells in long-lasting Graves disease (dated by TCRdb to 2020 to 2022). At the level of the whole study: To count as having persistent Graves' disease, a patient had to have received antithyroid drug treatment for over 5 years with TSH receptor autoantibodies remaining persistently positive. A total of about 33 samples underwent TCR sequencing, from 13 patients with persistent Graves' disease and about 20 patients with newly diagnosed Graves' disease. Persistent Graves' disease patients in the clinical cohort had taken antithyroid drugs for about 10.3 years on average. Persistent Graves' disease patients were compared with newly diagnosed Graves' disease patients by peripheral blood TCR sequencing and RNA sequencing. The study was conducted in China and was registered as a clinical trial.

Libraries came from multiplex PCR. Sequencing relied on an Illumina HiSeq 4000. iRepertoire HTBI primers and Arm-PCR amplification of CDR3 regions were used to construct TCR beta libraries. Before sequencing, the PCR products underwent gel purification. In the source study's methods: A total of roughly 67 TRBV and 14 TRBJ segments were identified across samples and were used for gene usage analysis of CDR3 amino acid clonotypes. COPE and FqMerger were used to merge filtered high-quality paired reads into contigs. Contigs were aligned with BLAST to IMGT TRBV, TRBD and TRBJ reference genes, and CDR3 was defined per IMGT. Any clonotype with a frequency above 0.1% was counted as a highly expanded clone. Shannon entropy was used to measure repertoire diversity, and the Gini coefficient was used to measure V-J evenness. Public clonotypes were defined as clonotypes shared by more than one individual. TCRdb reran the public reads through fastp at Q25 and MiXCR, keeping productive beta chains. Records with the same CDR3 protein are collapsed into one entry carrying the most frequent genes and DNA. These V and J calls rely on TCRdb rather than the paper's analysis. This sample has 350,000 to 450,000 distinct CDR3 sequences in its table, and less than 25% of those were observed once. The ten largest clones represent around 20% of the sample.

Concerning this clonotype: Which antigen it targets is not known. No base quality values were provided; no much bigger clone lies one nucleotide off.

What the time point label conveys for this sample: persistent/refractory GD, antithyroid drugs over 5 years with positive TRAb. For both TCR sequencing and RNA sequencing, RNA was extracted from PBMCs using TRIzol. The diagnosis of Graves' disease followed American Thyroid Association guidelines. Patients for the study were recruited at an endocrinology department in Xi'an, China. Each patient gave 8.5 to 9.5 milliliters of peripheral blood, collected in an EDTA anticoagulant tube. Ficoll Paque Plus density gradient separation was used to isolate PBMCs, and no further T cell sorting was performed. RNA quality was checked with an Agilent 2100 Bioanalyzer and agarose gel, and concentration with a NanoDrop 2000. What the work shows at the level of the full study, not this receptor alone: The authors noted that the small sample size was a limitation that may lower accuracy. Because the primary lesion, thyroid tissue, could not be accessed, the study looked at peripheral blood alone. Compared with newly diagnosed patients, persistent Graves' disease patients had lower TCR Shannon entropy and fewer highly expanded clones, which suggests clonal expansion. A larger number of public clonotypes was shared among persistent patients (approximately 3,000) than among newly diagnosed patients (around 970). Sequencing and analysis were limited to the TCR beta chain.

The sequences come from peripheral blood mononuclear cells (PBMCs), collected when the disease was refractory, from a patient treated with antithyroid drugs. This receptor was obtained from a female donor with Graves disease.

The DNA reads TGCAGTGCTTCTGGTTTGGGACTTTCCTACGAGCAGTACTTC. Its product reads: CSASGLGLSYEQYF. The chain is assembled from TRBV20-1 and TRBJ2-7; TRBD2 might be the D gene, on 6 matching bases. From the cysteine up to the phenylalanine, the CDR3 has a length of 14 residues. The kept DNA is CDR3 alone, 42 bases in frame from the first base. The germline V gene encodes CDR1 DFQATT and CDR2 SNEGSKA (reference sequence). V is shortened by 5 bases, J by 1 base, and the region joining them spans 15 bases.